This T cell receptor (beta chain) stems from a study of T-cell memory formation after mild COVID-19. This clonotype was seen a handful of times. Via MiXCR, TCRdb re-called the 5' RACE reads, giving one row per CDR3 protein. The table includes 500,000 to 650,000 distinct CDR3 sequences, about 22% detected once. The clonotype was recovered from an adult woman who had mild COVID-19 (a few samples of this study predate the infection). Cell type and time point are not known. Sequenced sample: PBMCs or a T cell subset sorted from them (not recorded which).

This CDR3 is CASSQDQGSYNEKLFF. The CDR3 bases are TGTGCCAGCAGCCAAGATCAAGGCAGTTATAATGAAAAACTGTTTTTT. This chain uses TRBV4-2 with TRBJ1-4, with D uncertain. The germline V gene encodes CDR1 LGHNA and CDR2 YNFKEQ. The CDR3 covers 16 residues. V was trimmed by 0 bases and J by 4 bases, leaving 12 bases between them.